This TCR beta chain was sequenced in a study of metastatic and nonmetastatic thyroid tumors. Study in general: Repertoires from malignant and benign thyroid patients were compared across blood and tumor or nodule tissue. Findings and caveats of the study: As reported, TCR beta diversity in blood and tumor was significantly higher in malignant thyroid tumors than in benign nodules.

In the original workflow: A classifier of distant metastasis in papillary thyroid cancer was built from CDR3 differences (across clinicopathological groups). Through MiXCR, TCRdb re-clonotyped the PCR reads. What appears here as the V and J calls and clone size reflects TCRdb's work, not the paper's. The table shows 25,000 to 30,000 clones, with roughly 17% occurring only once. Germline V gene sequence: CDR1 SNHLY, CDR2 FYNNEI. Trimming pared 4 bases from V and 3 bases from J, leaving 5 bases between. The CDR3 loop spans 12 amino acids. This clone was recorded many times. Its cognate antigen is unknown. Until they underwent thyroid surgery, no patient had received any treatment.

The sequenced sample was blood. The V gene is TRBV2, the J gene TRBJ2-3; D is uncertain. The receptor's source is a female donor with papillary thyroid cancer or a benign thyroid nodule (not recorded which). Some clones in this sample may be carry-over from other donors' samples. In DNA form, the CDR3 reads TGTGCCAGCAGTGCCTGGACAGATACGCAGTATTTT. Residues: CASSAWTDTQYF.